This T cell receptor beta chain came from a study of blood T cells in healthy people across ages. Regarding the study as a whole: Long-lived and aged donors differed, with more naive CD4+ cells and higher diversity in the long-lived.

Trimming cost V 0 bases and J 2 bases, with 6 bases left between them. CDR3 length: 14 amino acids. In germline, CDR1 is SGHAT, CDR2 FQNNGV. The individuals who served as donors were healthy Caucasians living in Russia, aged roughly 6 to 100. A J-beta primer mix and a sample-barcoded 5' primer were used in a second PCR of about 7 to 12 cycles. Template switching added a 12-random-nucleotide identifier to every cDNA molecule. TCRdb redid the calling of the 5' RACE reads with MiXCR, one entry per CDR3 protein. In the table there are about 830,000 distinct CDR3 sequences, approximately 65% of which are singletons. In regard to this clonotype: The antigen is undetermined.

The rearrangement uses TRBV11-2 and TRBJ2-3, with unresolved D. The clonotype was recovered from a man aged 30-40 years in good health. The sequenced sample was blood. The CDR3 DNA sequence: TGTGCCAGCAGCTTAGACTTAGTCACAGATACGCAGTATTTT. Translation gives CASSLDLVTDTQYF.